Below, 14 T cell receptor beta chains from the same sample are listed, as sequenced in a study of CD8 T cells in ankylosing spondylitis. TCRdb reprocessed the 5' RACE reads via MiXCR and lists one record per CDR3 protein. Here the sample spans about 200,000 distinct CDR3 sequences, roughly 13% being singletons. What was sequenced was blood, either unsorted or a sorted T cell fraction (not recorded which). These receptors all stem from a male donor with ankylosing spondylitis or in good health (not recorded which).

This clonotype has just a few counts. In nucleotides, the CDR3 is TGCGCCAGCAGCCTCGGAGTCGCCACTGAAGCTTTCTTT. Its protein is CASSLGVATEAFF. The chain recombines TRBV4-1 with TRBJ1-1; D call uncertain. Trimming cost V 4 bases and J 4 bases, with 10 bases left between them. Germline V gene lookup returns CDR1 MGHRA and CDR2 YSYEKL. The CDR3 consists of 13 residues.

The J gene is TRBJ2-1, the V gene TRBV10-3; D remains unclear. The V gene lost 6 bases and the J gene lost 4 bases, with 10 bases spanning the gap. The CDR3 covers 13 residues. Per germline, CDR1 ENHRY and CDR2 SYGVKD. The CDR3 spells CAISPTDYNEQFF. The CDR3, as DNA: TGTGCCATCAGCCCGACGGATTACAATGAGCAGTTCTTC.

V and J are TRBV4-1 and TRBJ1-1; TRBD1 aligns across 8 bases. The V and J ends lost 0 bases and 4 bases, in that order; junction bases with no gene match: 4. Germline V gives CDR1 MGHRA, CDR2 YSYEKL. The CDR3 sequence is 15 residues long. CDR3 DNA sequence: TGCGCCAGCAGCCAAGACGGACAGGGAAGCACTGAAGCTTTCTTT. It is translated as CASSQDGQGSTEAFF.

The V gene is TRBV2, the J gene TRBJ2-7, with no clear D. Germline V gene sequence: CDR1 SNHLY, CDR2 FYNNEI. V shed 1 base and J shed 2 bases, with 9 bases lying between them. This CDR3 contains 14 residues. The CDR3 bases are TGTGCCAGCAGTGAAGGGGCAGTCGCCTACGAGCAGTACTTC. Translating gives CASSEGAVAYEQYF.

The chain employs TRBV20-1 and TRBJ2-3, with TRBD2 identical over 7 bases. Trimming cost V 6 bases and J 0 bases; bases outside gene matches: 12. Germline V CDR1 and CDR2: DFQATT, SNEGSKA (reference sequence). The CDR3 runs 16 residues. In DNA form, the CDR3 reads TGCAGTGCCGGGGGGTCCCTAGCGGAAAGCACAGATACGCAGTATTTT. This codes for CSAGGSLAESTDTQYF.

At least ten counts were recorded for this clonotype. The chain carries TRBV29-1 and TRBJ1-1, with D possibly TRBD1 on 5 matching bases. The CDR3 is 12 amino acids. Trimming cost V 4 bases and J 4 bases, with 10 bases left between them. The germline V gene has CDR1 SQVTM and CDR2 ANQGSEA. CDR3 amino acids: CSVAGGGTEAFF. Here the CDR3 DNA reads TGCAGCGTTGCCGGGGGGGGCACTGAAGCTTTCTTT.

There are a few counts of this clonotype. The chain's CDR3 is CASSYGTGDEQYF. The CDR3 DNA reads as TGTGCCAGCAGTTATGGGACAGGGGATGAGCAGTACTTC. The rearrangement links TRBV27 to TRBJ2-7, with TRBD1 matching 10 bases. CDR3 length: 13 amino acids. Germline assignment: CDR1 MNHEY and CDR2 SMNVEV (reference sequence). Trimming took 4 bases from V and 7 from J; bases not matched to a gene: 4.

This clonotype was recorded a few times. The chain links TRBV12-3 or TRBV12-4 to TRBJ1-1, with a tentative D call TRBD1 (5 bases). V lost 5 bases, J lost 4 bases, and 11 bases lay in between. CDR3 length equals 13 residues. The CDR3 DNA reads TGTGCCAGCAGTCTGGGGCGGTCCACTGAAGCTTTCTTT. Translating it yields CASSLGRSTEAFF.

The count of this clonotype is one. The CDR3 nucleotides are TGTGCCAGCAGTGAATCGGGCACCTACAATGAGCAGTTCTTC. Protein sequence: CASSESGTYNEQFF. The chain links TRBV6-1 to TRBJ2-1; D is uncertain. CDR3 length: 14 amino acids. CDR1 MNHNS and CDR2 SASEGT come from the germline V gene. Trimming removed 2 bases at V and 2 bases at J, with 7 bases between.

The chain is built from TRBV4-2 and TRBJ2-7; D might be TRBD1 (8 bases). Trimming shortened V by 0 bases and J by 6 bases, and 21 bases separated the two germline ends. CDR3 length equals 17 residues. CDR1 and CDR2 (germline): LGHNA, YNFKEQ. CDR3 nucleotides: TGTGCCAGCAGCCAAGATTTCGGGGGGACAGGCGATCGCGAGCAGTACTTC. This sequence encodes CASSQDFGGTGDREQYF.

The chain combines TRBV9 with TRBJ2-7; a weak D match, TRBD2 (6 bases). CDR3 length equals 15 residues. V lost 4 bases and J 0 bases, leaving 14 bases between the germline ends. Germline V gene data show CDR1 as SGDLS and CDR2 as YYNGEE. As DNA, the CDR3 is TGTGCCAGCAGCTCGCTCCCCGGGAGCTCCTACGAGCAGTACTTC. It encodes CASSSLPGSSYEQYF.

This sequence joins TRBV6-4 and TRBJ2-2, with 8 bases that match TRBD1. Germline lookup yields CDR1 MRHNA and CDR2 SNTAGT. The CDR3 runs 14 residues. V dropped 9 bases and J dropped 3; count of bases not matched to a gene: 6. CDR3 in amino acids: CASGQGGYTGELFF. The CDR3 DNA follows: TGTGCCAGTGGACAGGGAGGTTACACCGGGGAGCTGTTTTTT.

This clonotype was detected only a few times. V gene TRBV27 combines with J gene TRBJ2-2; 10 bases fit TRBD2. Germline trimming cut 4 bases from V and 6 bases from J; bases unmatched to any gene: 20. In germline, CDR1 is MNHEY, CDR2 SMNVEV (reference sequence). This CDR3 has 20 residues. The CDR3 sequence: CASSSQHLAGETFRPGELFF. CDR3 DNA sequence: TGTGCCAGCAGTTCTCAACATCTAGCGGGAGAAACGTTTCGTCCCGGGGAGCTGTTTTTT.

This clonotype has only a few counts. This chain links TRBV29-1 with TRBJ2-3; a possible D gene is TRBD2 (6 bases). Germline V lookup: CDR1 SQVTM, CDR2 ANQGSEA. The CDR3 covers 14 residues. V dropped 4 bases and J dropped 6 bases, with 17 bases sitting between them. The CDR3 DNA is TGCAGCGTTGGGCAGGGACTTCAGGTCGATACGCAGTATTTT. This encodes CSVGQGLQVDTQYF.